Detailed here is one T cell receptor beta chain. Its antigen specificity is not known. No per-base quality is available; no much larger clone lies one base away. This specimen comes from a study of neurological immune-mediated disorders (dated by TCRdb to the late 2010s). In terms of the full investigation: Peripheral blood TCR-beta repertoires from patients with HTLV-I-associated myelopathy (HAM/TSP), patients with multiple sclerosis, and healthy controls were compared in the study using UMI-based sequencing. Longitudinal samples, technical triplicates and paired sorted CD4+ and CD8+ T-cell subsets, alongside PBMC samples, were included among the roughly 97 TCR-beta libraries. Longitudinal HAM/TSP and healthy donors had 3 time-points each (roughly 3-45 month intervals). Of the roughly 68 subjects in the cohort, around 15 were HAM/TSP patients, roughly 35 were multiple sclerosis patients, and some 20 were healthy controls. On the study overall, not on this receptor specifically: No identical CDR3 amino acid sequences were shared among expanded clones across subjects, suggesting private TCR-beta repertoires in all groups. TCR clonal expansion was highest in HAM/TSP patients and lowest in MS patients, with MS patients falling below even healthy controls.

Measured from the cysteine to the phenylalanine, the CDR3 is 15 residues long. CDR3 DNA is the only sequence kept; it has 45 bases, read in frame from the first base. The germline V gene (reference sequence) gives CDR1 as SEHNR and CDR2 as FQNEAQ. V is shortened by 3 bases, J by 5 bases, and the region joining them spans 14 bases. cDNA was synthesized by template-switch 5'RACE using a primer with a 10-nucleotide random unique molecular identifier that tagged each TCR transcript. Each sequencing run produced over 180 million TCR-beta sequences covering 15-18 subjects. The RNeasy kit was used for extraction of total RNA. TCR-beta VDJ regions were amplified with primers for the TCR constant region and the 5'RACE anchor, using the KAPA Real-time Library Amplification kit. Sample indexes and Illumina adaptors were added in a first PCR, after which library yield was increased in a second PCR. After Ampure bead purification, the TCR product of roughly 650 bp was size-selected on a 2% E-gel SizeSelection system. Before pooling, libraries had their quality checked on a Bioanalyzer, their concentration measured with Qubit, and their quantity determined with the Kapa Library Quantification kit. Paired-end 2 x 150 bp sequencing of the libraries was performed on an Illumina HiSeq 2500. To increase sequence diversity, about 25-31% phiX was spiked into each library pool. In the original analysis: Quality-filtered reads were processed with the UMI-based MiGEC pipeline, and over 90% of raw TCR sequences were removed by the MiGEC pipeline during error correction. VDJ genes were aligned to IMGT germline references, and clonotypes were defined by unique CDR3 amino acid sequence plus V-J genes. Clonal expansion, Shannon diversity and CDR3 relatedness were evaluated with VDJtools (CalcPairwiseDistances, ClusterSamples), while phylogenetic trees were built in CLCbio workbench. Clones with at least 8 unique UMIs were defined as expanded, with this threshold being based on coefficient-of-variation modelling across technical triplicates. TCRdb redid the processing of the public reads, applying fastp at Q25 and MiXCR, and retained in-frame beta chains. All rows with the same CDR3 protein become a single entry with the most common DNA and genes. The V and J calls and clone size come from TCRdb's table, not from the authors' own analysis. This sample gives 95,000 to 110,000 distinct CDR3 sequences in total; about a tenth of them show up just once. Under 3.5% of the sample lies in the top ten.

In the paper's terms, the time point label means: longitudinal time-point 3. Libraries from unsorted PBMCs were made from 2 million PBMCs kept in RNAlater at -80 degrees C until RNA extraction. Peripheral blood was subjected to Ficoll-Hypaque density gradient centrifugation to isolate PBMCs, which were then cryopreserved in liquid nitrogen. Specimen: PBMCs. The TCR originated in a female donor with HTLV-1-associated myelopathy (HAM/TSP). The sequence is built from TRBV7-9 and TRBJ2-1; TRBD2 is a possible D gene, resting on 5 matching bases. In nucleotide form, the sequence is TGTGCCAGCAGCTTTCCGAGACTATCAAACAATGAGCAGTTCTTC. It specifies CASSFPRLSNNEQFF. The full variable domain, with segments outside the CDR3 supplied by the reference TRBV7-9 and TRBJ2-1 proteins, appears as DTGVSQNPRHKITKRGQNVTFRCDPISEHNRLYWYRQTLGQGPEFLTYFQNEAQLEKSRLLSDRFSAERPKGSFSTLEIQRTEQGDSAMYLCASSFPRLSNNEQFFGPGTRLTVL.